This record covers a single T cell receptor (beta chain). Data came from immunoSEQ multiplex PCR; TCRdb stores just in-frame clones and leaves some out. The sample holds under 250,000 clones; 80% to 90% are singletons and the top ten take 2%. This CDR3 is 15 amino acids long. Germline CDR1 MNHNS, CDR2 SASEGT. V lost 5 bases and J lost 2; bases outside the gene matches: 7. These data come from a study of cytomegalovirus exposure and HLA in healthy donors. The receptor comes from a woman between 18 and 29 years old in good health and CMV-seropositive. Material for sequencing was PBMCs. The chain recombines TRBV6-1 with TRBJ2-3; the match to TRBD1 covers 7 bases. Written as DNA, the CDR3 is TGTGCCAGCAGTATCAACAGGGGAGTCACAGATACGCAGTATTTT. Translation gives CASSINRGVTDTQYF.